Below, 26 T cell receptor beta chains from the same sample are listed, as sequenced in a study of cytotoxic CD8 clonotypes in ibrutinib-treated CLL. TCRdb's table, derived via immunoSEQ multiplex PCR, lists solely in-frame clones and lacks some. The sample has over 95,000 clones; more than 55% are singletons. Source: PBMCs, taken after 24 months of ibrutinib treatment. These receptors were collected from a human donor with chronic lymphocytic leukemia.

The chain employs TRBV5-8 and TRBJ1-3, with no clear D. Germline V gene lookup returns CDR1 SGHTS and CDR2 YDEGEE. The CDR3 sequence is 13 residues long. V was cut by 4 bases and J by 7 bases, with 12 bases left in between. The CDR3 reads CASSGKAANTIYF. CDR3 coding DNA: TGTGCCAGCAGCGGGAAGGCGGCGAACACCATATATTTT.

This clone was counted a single time. The CDR3: CASSLGGRLYNEQFF. DNA of the CDR3: TGTGCCAGCAGCTTGGGCGGCAGACTATACAATGAGCAGTTCTTC. This chain connects TRBV7-9 to TRBJ2-1, with D possibly being TRBD2 (5 bases). The CDR3 is made up of 15 amino acids. V lost 3 bases and J 4 bases, leaving 13 bases between the germline ends. Germline V lookup: CDR1 SEHNR, CDR2 FQNEAQ (reference sequence). The entire variable domain, with the rest obtained from reference TRBV7-9 and TRBJ2-1, is as follows: DTGVSQNPRHKITKRGQNVTFRCDPISEHNRLYWYRQTLGQGPEFLTYFQNEAQLEKSRLLSDRFSAERPKGSFSTLEIQRTEQGDSAMYLCASSLGGRLYNEQFFGPGTRLTVL.

The chain links TRBV13 to TRBJ2-7; D is undetermined. Trimming took off 0 bases at V and 7 bases at J, with 10 bases between the two ends. CDR3 length: 13 residues. Germline-derived CDR1 and CDR2 are PRHDT and FYEKMQ (reference sequence). The CDR3 is CASSLGGIGEQYF. The CDR3 nucleotides read TGTGCCAGCAGCTTAGGAGGGATTGGTGAGCAGTACTTC.

This clone appeared a few times. This same CDR3 is encoded by further DNA sequences in the sample. The V call is TRBV9, the J call TRBJ2-4; 7 nucleotides agree with TRBD2. The CDR3 runs to 13 residues. The germline CDR1 and CDR2 sequences are SGDLS and YYNGEE. V lost 0 bases, J lost 7 bases, and 1 base stayed unmatched. CDR3 sequence (DNA): TGTGCCAGCAGCGTAGGGGAGGGTAACATTCAGTACTTC. Residues: CASSVGEGNIQYF.

CDR3 in amino acids: CASSIFGVIGQPQHF. CDR3 sequence (DNA): TGTGCCAGTAGTATATTTGGGGTAATCGGGCAGCCCCAGCATTTT. The chain uses TRBV19 and TRBJ1-5, with D uncertain. V was shortened by 2 bases and J by 7 bases, with 15 bases between the two germline ends. The germline gives CDR1 LNHDA, CDR2 SQIVND (reference sequence). This CDR3 spans 15 amino acids.

This rearrangement joins TRBV5-5 to TRBJ2-1; maybe TRBD1 (5 bases). This CDR3 region has 14 residues. Trimming removed 2 bases at V and 6 bases at J, with 12 bases between. CDR1 is SGHKS, CDR2 YYEKEE, per germline (reference sequence). The CDR3 here is CASSLIQGSNEQFF. CDR3 sequence (DNA): TGTGCCAGCAGCTTAATCCAGGGTTCCAATGAGCAGTTCTTC.

This rearrangement joins TRBV19 to TRBJ2-3; 8 nucleotides line up with TRBD1. CDR3 length: 14 amino acids. Germline lookup yields CDR1 LNHDA and CDR2 SQIVND (reference sequence). V gave up 7 bases and J gave up 7 bases; unmatched junction bases: 10. CDR3 DNA sequence: TGTGCCAGTACCGGGACAGGAGAGCGACATACGCAGTATTTT. Residues: CASTGTGERHTQYF.

The V call is TRBV2, the J call TRBJ2-3; D ambiguous. V was trimmed by 8 bases and J by 0 bases, leaving 9 bases between them. The CDR3 spans 13 residues. The germline V gene has CDR1 SNHLY and CDR2 FYNNEI. In nucleotides, the CDR3 is TGTGCCAGCTCGGGCTGGAGCACAGATACGCAGTATTTT. Translated: CASSGWSTDTQYF.

V and J are TRBV5-4 and TRBJ2-7; D ambiguous. The CDR3 has 14 amino acids. V was pared by 3 bases and J by 5 bases, with 15 bases between. The germline CDR1 and CDR2 sequences are SGHNT and YYREEE (reference sequence). The CDR3 DNA sequence: TGTGCCAGCAGCTCCCAGGTTCGCTCGGACGAGCAGTACTTC. It is translated as CASSSQVRSDEQYF.

Remarks on this clone: This same CDR3 is encoded by further DNA sequences in the sample. The CDR3 protein is CASSLGRDNEQFF. CDR3 coding DNA: TGTGCCAGCAGCTTAGGTAGGGACAATGAGCAGTTCTTC. This chain uses TRBV7-8 with TRBJ2-1; D gene uncertain. The germline V and J ends were trimmed by 1 base and 5 bases, with 6 bases remaining between them. The CDR3 totals 13 residues. The germline V gene encodes CDR1 SGHVS and CDR2 FQNEAQ.

The chain uses TRBV20-1 and TRBJ2-1; D not certain. The CDR3 sequence is 11 residues long. Germline loops: CDR1 DFQATT, CDR2 SNEGSKA (reference sequence). The germline V and J ends were trimmed by 4 bases and 7 bases, with 8 bases remaining between them. The DNA of the CDR3 is TGCAGTGCTAAGGCCGCGAATGAGCAGTTCTTC. Its protein is CSAKAANEQFF.

This chain links TRBV2 with TRBJ2-5; D unclear. Germline-derived CDR1 and CDR2 are SNHLY and FYNNEI. The CDR3 sequence is 15 residues long. Trimming shortened V by 8 bases and J by 5 bases, and 21 bases separated the two germline ends. Here the CDR3 reads CASADSGLSVETQYF. The DNA of the CDR3 is TGTGCCAGCGCCGATTCGGGCCTTTCCGTGGAGACCCAGTACTTC.

This chain uses TRBV28 with TRBJ2-7, with TRBD1 matching over 9 bases. V dropped 6 bases and J dropped 1; count of bases not matched to a gene: 7. The CDR3 loop spans 15 amino acids. Germline-derived CDR1 and CDR2 are MDHEN and SYDVKM. The CDR3 protein is CASSQPGQGSYEQYF. DNA of the CDR3: TGTGCCAGCAGCCAACCGGGACAGGGATCCTACGAGCAGTACTTC.

The V call is TRBV25-1, the J call TRBJ1-2, with no clear D. Looked up from germline, CDR1 is MGHDK and CDR2 is SYGVNS. CDR3 length: 11 residues. V gave up 10 bases and J gave up 6 bases, with 12 bases separating them. The CDR3 DNA is TGTGCCACCGGGATGACGGATGGCTACACCTTC. It yields the protein CATGMTDGYTF.

This CDR3 is CASSGSTGVRLAELDTQYF. In DNA, the CDR3 is TGTGCCAGCAGCGGGAGCACAGGGGTGCGGCTGGCAGAACTGGATACGCAGTATTTT. V gene TRBV9 combines with J gene TRBJ2-3, with 7 bases identical to TRBD1. Germline V lookup: CDR1 SGDLS, CDR2 YYNGEE. The CDR3 consists of 19 residues. V dropped 3 bases and J dropped 6; count of bases not matched to a gene: 22. The variable domain in full, completed from reference TRBV9 and TRBJ2-3, reads DSGVTQTPKHLITATGQRVTLRCSPRSGDLSVYWYQQSLDQGLQFLIQYYNGEERAKGNILERFSAQQFPDLHSELNLSSLELGDSALYFCASSGSTGVRLAELDTQYFGPGTRLTVL.

This clone has only one observation. V usage is TRBV5-1 and J usage is TRBJ2-7; 7 bases match TRBD1. The germline V gene has CDR1 SGHRS and CDR2 YFSETQ. The ends lost 2 bases at V and 5 bases at J; junction bases unmatched: 4. This CDR3 contains 13 residues. The CDR3 bases are TGCGCCAGCAGCTTCGCGACAGGGAACGAGCAGTACTTC. Translated, it gives CASSFATGNEQYF. Drawing the rest from reference TRBV5-1 and TRBJ2-7, the complete variable domain is KAGVTQTPRYLIKTRGQQVTLSCSPISGHRSVSWYQQTPGQGLQFLFEYFSETQRNKGNFPGRFSGRQFSNSRSEMNVSTLELGDSALYLCASSFATGNEQYFGPGTRLTVT.

This clone was detected only a few times. The chain joins TRBV2 to TRBJ1-4; no reliable D call. Germline CDR1 is SNHLY and CDR2 is FYNNEI. V lost 6 bases, J lost 5 bases, and 13 bases lay in between. CDR3 length: 14 residues. CDR3 DNA sequence: TGTGCCAGCAGGCCGCGATGGGAGAATGAAAAACTGTTTTTT. The encoded protein is CASRPRWENEKLFF.

This clone was observed a handful of times. CDR3 sequence reads: CASSLAPNPSYEQYF. The CDR3 nucleotides are TGTGCCAGCAGCTTAGCGCCCAACCCCTCCTACGAGCAGTACTTC. The chain employs TRBV7-8 and TRBJ2-7, with D hard to call. This CDR3 comprises 15 residues. Looked up from germline, CDR1 is SGHVS and CDR2 is FQNEAQ. Trimming took off 0 bases at V and 0 bases at J, with 9 bases between the two ends.

In this sample, this clone turned up many times. This rearrangement joins TRBV7-3 to TRBJ2-3; 7 nucleotides line up with TRBD1. CDR1 SGHTA and CDR2 FQGTGA come from the germline V gene. V lost 2 bases, J lost 4 bases, and 0 bases stayed unmatched. The CDR3 consists of 13 residues. In DNA, the CDR3 is TGTGCCAGCAGCTTAGGACAGGCAGATACGCAGTATTTT. As protein: CASSLGQADTQYF.

This clone showed up just a few times. The gene calls are TRBV6-5 and TRBJ1-1, with D hard to call. The CDR3 loop spans 13 amino acids. Trimming left V 2 bases short and J 1 base short, with 5 bases between. Germline CDR1 and CDR2: MNHEY and SVGAGI. The CDR3 nucleotides are TGTGCCAGCAGTTACGCTAGGAACACTGAAGCTTTCTTT. Its translation: CASSYARNTEAFF.

V usage is TRBV9 and J usage is TRBJ1-2, with D perhaps matching TRBD1 (6 bases). Germline V lookup: CDR1 SGDLS, CDR2 YYNGEE. The V end lost 3 bases, the J end lost 8 bases, and 17 bases lay between the germline ends. The CDR3 totals 14 residues. For the CDR3, the DNA is TGTGCCAGCAGCGAACGACAGGAGGGGACCGGCTACACCTTC. Residues: CASSERQEGTGYTF.

CDR3 protein: CASSQAMGGGTEAFF. The CDR3 DNA sequence: TGTGCCAGCAGCCAAGCGATGGGAGGGGGAACTGAAGCTTTCTTT. The chain has TRBV14 and TRBJ1-1; possibly TRBD1 for D (6 bases). CDR3 length: 15 residues. CDR1 is SGHDN and CDR2 is FVKESK in the germline V gene. V dropped 1 base and J dropped 5 bases, with 14 bases sitting between them.

The J gene is TRBJ1-1, the V gene TRBV25-1; D is unclear. This CDR3 spans 14 amino acids. Germline CDR1 reads MGHDK; CDR2 reads SYGVNS. The V end lost 3 bases, the J end lost 1 base, and 9 bases lay between the germline ends. As DNA, the CDR3 is TGTGCCAGCAGTGATCCCCCCGGGAACACTGAAGCTTTCTTT. It codes for CASSDPPGNTEAFF.

This sequence joins TRBV25-1 and TRBJ2-7; maybe TRBD1 (6 bases). There are 12 residues in the CDR3. Trimming cost V 8 bases and J 3 bases, with 11 bases left between them. Germline assignment: CDR1 MGHDK and CDR2 SYGVNS. The CDR3 reads CASGQQIYEQYF. In DNA form, the CDR3 reads TGTGCCAGCGGACAGCAAATCTACGAGCAGTACTTC.

This chain joins TRBV19 and TRBJ2-7; possible D gene TRBD1, 6 bases. The CDR3 spans 15 residues. Germline V gives CDR1 LNHDA, CDR2 SQIVND (reference sequence). Trimming left V 6 bases short and J 3 bases short, with 18 bases between. The CDR3 DNA reads TGTGCCAGTAGGCCGCAGGGGCAAGGAAGCTACGAGCAGTACTTC. Amino acids: CASRPQGQGSYEQYF. The full variable domain, completed using reference TRBV19 and TRBJ2-7, is DGGITQSPKYLFRKEGQNVTLSCEQNLNHDAMYWYRQDPGQGLRLIYYSQIVNDFQKGDIAEGYSVSREKKESFPLTVTSAQKNPTAFYLCASRPQGQGSYEQYFGPGTRLTVT.

The chain recombines TRBV6-1 with TRBJ1-6; D unclear. Germline lookup yields CDR1 MNHNS and CDR2 SASEGT. V lost 3 bases and J lost 8, with 5 bases in between. The CDR3 spans 12 residues. The CDR3 region has the DNA TGTGCCAGCAGTGACACCTATTCACCCCTCCACTTT. Its translation: CASSDTYSPLHF.